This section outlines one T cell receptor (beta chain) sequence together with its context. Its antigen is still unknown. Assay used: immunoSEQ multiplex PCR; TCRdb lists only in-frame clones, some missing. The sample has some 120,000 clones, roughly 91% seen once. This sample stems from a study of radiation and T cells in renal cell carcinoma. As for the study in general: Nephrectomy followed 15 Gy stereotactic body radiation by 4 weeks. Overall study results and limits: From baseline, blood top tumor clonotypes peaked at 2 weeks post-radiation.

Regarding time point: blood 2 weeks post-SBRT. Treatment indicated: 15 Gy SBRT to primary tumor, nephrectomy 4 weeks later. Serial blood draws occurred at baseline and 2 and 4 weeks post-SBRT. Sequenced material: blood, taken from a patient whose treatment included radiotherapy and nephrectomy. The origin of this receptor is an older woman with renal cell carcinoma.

As DNA, the CDR3 is TGTGCCAGCACTTTTACAGGCTACGAGCAGTACTTC. Translated, it gives CASTFTGYEQYF. The J gene is TRBJ2-7, the V gene TRBV2; possibly TRBD1 for D (5 bases). Germline CDR1 reads SNHLY; CDR2 reads FYNNEI. This CDR3 region has 12 residues. V dropped 7 bases and J dropped 3 bases, with 10 bases sitting between them.